This T cell receptor beta chain is drawn from a study of blood T cell repertoires in COVID-19. About the study: The study drew acute and convalescent COVID-19 samples from the United States, Italy and Spain.

Per the germline V gene, CDR1 is SGHRS and CDR2 is YFSETQ. The CDR3 is 13 residues long. V lost 0 bases, J lost 6 bases, and 10 bases lay in between. As originally analysed: Using reference gene primer amplification, nucleated cell counts were estimated. Assay used: immunoSEQ multiplex PCR; TCRdb lists only in-frame clones, some missing. The D gene and trimming were derived from the DNA, and the V and J assignments and clone size from that table. The table records 200,000 to 250,000 clones, 90% of them present only once. The age range of participants was 18 to 89 years, with residence in roughly 25 US areas. This clone appeared a few times.

This sequence was found in a man aged 25 to 40 who had been exposed to COVID-19. The chain uses TRBV5-1 and TRBJ2-7, with D perhaps matching TRBD1 (5 bases). Sequenced input: PBMCs or T cells enriched from blood (not recorded which). CDR3 DNA sequence: TGCGCCAGCAGCTTGGCCGGACATCGCGAGCAGTACTTC. It translates to CASSLAGHREQYF.